This TCR beta chain was profiled in a study of blood T cell repertoires in COVID-19. Overall study context: Whether acute or convalescent, the COVID-19 samples came from the United States, Italy and Spain. Sample material is recorded as cDNA or gDNA derived from T cells, B-cell-depleted T cells, or PBMCs.

Per the original data handling: Cell counts per sample came from amplifying reference gene primers. TCRdb keeps only in-frame clones here, not all; method: immunoSEQ multiplex PCR. The DNA was the basis for D and trimming; V, J and clone size are from that table. The data contain some 140,000 clones, 75% to 90% of them singletons. The CDR3 has 14 amino acids. The germline V and J ends were trimmed by 1 base and 7 bases, with 11 bases remaining between them. Germline CDR1 is SGHTA and CDR2 is FQGNSA. This clone has more than one count but fewer than ten. V usage is TRBV7-2 and J usage is TRBJ2-1; D gene ambiguous. The sequence came from a human donor in a cohort sampled during active COVID-19. Material for sequencing was peripheral blood. CDR3 region: CASSLGFSGNEQFF. In DNA form, the CDR3 reads TGTGCCAGCAGCTTAGGTTTTTCCGGGAATGAGCAGTTCTTC.